These T cell receptor beta chains were read from a single sample in a study of vaccination and CD4 T cells after COVID-19. TCRdb reprocessed the PCR reads with MiXCR, giving one entry per CDR3 protein. The sample yields about 24,000 distinct CDR3 sequences, about half seen once. For these receptors, no antigen is known. Specimen: CD4+ T cells from blood, cultured in vitro. These receptors originate from a human donor who had recovered from COVID-19. The CDR3 runs from the conserved cysteine through the conserved F or W. A D gene is named only where the DNA matches it firmly. Size is stated for part of the rows, as once, few or many counts, or as a class when the clone is expanded.

CDR3aa: CASSPGAGKVSDTQYF; CDR3nt: TGTGCCAGCAGTCCCGGGGCAGGGAAGGTTTCAGATACGCAGTATTTT; j_gene: TRBJ2-3; d_gene: -; abundance: -; v_gene: TRBV6-1
CDR3aa: CASSEGPTGTYNSPLHF; CDR3nt: TGTGCCAGCAGTGAAGGCCCAACGGGGACCTATAATTCACCCCTCCACTTT; j_gene: TRBJ1-6; d_gene: -; abundance: -; v_gene: TRBV2
CDR3aa: CASSSDRGLVYEQYF; CDR3nt: TGTGCCAGCAGCTCAGACAGGGGGCTTGTCTACGAGCAGTACTTC; j_gene: TRBJ2-7; d_gene: TRBD1; abundance: -; v_gene: TRBV7-9
CDR3aa: CASSYPSGGTDTQYF; CDR3nt: TGTGCCAGCAGTTACCCCTCGGGGGGGACAGATACGCAGTATTTT; j_gene: TRBJ2-3; d_gene: TRBD2; abundance: few; v_gene: TRBV6-5
CDR3aa: CATSDYTSGSSTDTQYF; CDR3nt: TGTGCCACCAGTGATTATACTAGCGGGTCTAGCACAGATACGCAGTATTTT; j_gene: TRBJ2-3; d_gene: TRBD2; abundance: few; v_gene: TRBV24-1
CDR3aa: CASRTGTANGYTF; CDR3nt: TGTGCCAGCAGAACCGGGACAGCAAATGGCTACACCTTC; j_gene: TRBJ1-2; d_gene: TRBD1; abundance: -; v_gene: TRBV6-1
CDR3aa: CRAGLLLAGSTDTQYF; CDR3nt: TGCAGGGCCGGGCTCCTACTAGCGGGAAGCACAGATACGCAGTATTTT; j_gene: TRBJ2-3; d_gene: TRBD2; abundance: -; v_gene: TRBV20-1
CDR3aa: CAIREGGTGELFF; CDR3nt: TGTGCCATCAGGGAAGGGGGCACCGGGGAGCTGTTTTTT; j_gene: TRBJ2-2; d_gene: -; abundance: few; v_gene: TRBV10-3
CDR3aa: CASSYLGQLATEAFF; CDR3nt: TGTGCCAGCAGTTACTTGGGACAGTTGGCCACTGAAGCTTTCTTT; j_gene: TRBJ1-1; d_gene: TRBD1; abundance: few; v_gene: TRBV6-5
CDR3aa: CASSWGTGGSVEQYF; CDR3nt: TGCGCCAGCAGCTGGGGGACAGGGGGAAGCGTCGAGCAGTACTTC; j_gene: TRBJ2-7; d_gene: TRBD1; abundance: -; v_gene: TRBV5-1
CDR3aa: CASSIRGPGAEKLFF; CDR3nt: TGTGCCAGTAGTATAAGGGGACCGGGGGCTGAAAAACTGTTTTTT; j_gene: TRBJ1-4; d_gene: -; abundance: few; v_gene: TRBV19
CDR3aa: CASRLQGVGNTIYF; CDR3nt: TGTGCCAGCAGACTACAGGGGGTGGGAAACACCATATATTTT; j_gene: TRBJ1-3; d_gene: TRBD1; abundance: few; v_gene: TRBV7-9
CDR3aa: CASSYSTGGGGPNEQFF; CDR3nt: TGTGCCAGCAGTTACTCGACAGGGGGAGGCGGCCCTAATGAGCAGTTCTTC; j_gene: TRBJ2-1; d_gene: TRBD1; abundance: -; v_gene: TRBV6-5
CDR3aa: CASSLGRSTDTQYF; CDR3nt: TGTGCCAGCAGCTTGGGGCGGAGCACAGATACGCAGTATTTT; j_gene: TRBJ2-3; d_gene: -; abundance: few; v_gene: TRBV5-6
CDR3aa: CASSANDYRDRELNTEAFF; CDR3nt: TGTGCCAGCAGTGCGAATGACTACCGGGACAGGGAACTGAACACTGAAGCTTTCTTT; j_gene: TRBJ1-1; d_gene: TRBD1; abundance: -; v_gene: TRBV28
CDR3aa: CSARTVWTQYF; CDR3nt: TGCAGTGCCAGGACAGTATGGACCCAGTACTTC; j_gene: TRBJ2-5; d_gene: -; abundance: few; v_gene: TRBV20-1
CDR3aa: CASSLNSDREGEQFF; CDR3nt: TGTGCCAGCAGTCTAAACTCGGACAGGGAGGGCGAGCAGTTCTTC; j_gene: TRBJ2-1; d_gene: -; abundance: -; v_gene: TRBV27
CDR3aa: CAISKGTGSYEQYF; CDR3nt: TGTGCCATCAGCAAGGGGACAGGCTCCTACGAGCAGTACTTC; j_gene: TRBJ2-7; d_gene: TRBD1; abundance: once; v_gene: TRBV10-3
CDR3aa: CASSLSTPRGGGQYF; CDR3nt: TGTGCCAGCAGTTTATCCACCCCCCGAGGGGGCGGCCAGTACTTC; j_gene: TRBJ2-5; d_gene: TRBD1; abundance: few; v_gene: TRBV28
CDR3aa: CASSIDGGGSNQPQHF; CDR3nt: TGTGCCAGTAGTATAGATGGAGGTGGGAGCAATCAGCCCCAGCATTTT; j_gene: TRBJ1-5; d_gene: -; abundance: few; v_gene: TRBV19
CDR3aa: CATSIERTVGNTIYF; CDR3nt: TGTGCCACCAGCATCGAACGGACGGTAGGAAACACCATATATTTT; j_gene: TRBJ1-3; d_gene: -; abundance: few; v_gene: TRBV15
CDR3aa: CATLPSGGGGYTF; CDR3nt: TGTGCCACCCTCCCCTCGGGGGGCGGGGGCTACACCTTC; j_gene: TRBJ1-2; d_gene: -; abundance: -; v_gene: TRBV28
CDR3aa: CASSLQAGVGEKLFF; CDR3nt: TGTGCCAGCAGCTTACAGGCAGGGGTTGGTGAAAAACTGTTTTTT; j_gene: TRBJ1-4; d_gene: -; abundance: few; v_gene: TRBV7-9
CDR3aa: CASSTGGNSNQPQHF; CDR3nt: TGTGCCAGCTCAACGGGGGGTAATAGCAATCAGCCCCAGCATTTT; j_gene: TRBJ1-5; d_gene: -; abundance: few; v_gene: TRBV18